This TCR beta chain was recovered during a study of blood T cell repertoires in COVID-19. Study-wide background: Samples representing acute and convalescent COVID-19 were sourced from the United States, Italy and Spain. The analysed material was cDNA or gDNA that came from T cells, B-cell-depleted T cells, or PBMCs.

As processed by the authors: Reference gene primer amplification gave estimated nucleated cell counts. Produced via immunoSEQ multiplex PCR; TCRdb's table is partial and in-frame only. The DNA was the basis for D and trimming; V, J and clone size are from that table. The sample yields about 61,000 clones, 88% seen once. The CDR3 runs to 12 residues. V dropped 5 bases and J dropped 14 bases, with 18 bases sitting between them. Germline V gives CDR1 MDHEN, CDR2 SYDVKM. This receptor was obtained from a woman aged 45-65 years with active or convalescent COVID-19. The sample was peripheral blood. The gene calls are TRBV28 and TRBJ1-2; D uncertain. The chain's CDR3 is CASSIKRSSGTF. CDR3 DNA: TGTGCCAGCAGTATCAAGAGGAGCAGCGGTACCTTC.